This T cell receptor beta chain was recorded in a study of shared clonotypes between healthy human individuals (TCRdb year 2020). For the wider study: A couple of women and three men aged 18 to 49 years were included in the cohort. Blood TCR repertoires of five healthy adults were deeply sequenced to estimate repertoire size and the extent of clonotype sharing between individuals. Per donor, three plates each were used for CD4 naive and CD4 memory, two for CD8 naive, and one for CD8 memory. To increase sequencing depth and limit assay-specific biases, different laboratories used diverse techniques to prepare libraries and sequence TCR repertoires. Leukapheresis yielded between about 0.94 and 8.9 billion PBMCs per donor.

For the CD8 naive samples, CD45RO-negative cells were positively selected for CCR7, yielding a CD45RA+CCR7+ population from which TemRA cells were excluded. Healthy HIV-negative adults with no recently reported acute infections or vaccinations were included as donors. Every donor was a Caucasian adult residing in Nashville, Tennessee, USA. After blood collection by leukapheresis, PBMCs were isolated using Ficoll-Histopaque density gradient centrifugation and then cryopreserved in the vapor phase of liquid nitrogen. Purity and quantity of every magnetically sorted T cell population were checked by analytical flow cytometry. Each sorted fraction had its genomic DNA isolated and then quantified by UV absorbance on a Nanodrop 2000c. Notes on this clone: What this receptor recognizes is not known. No much larger clonotype is one base removed from it; base qualities were not supplied.

The CDR3, cysteine through phenylalanine, is 13 amino acids long. Here the CDR3 DNA is all that survives: 39 bases in frame from base 1. The germline V gene provides CDR1 SNHLY and CDR2 FYNNEI. The V and J ends are trimmed by 4 bases and 1 base, leaving 4 bases between them. Results and caveats for the whole study, not just this receptor: Even with the large sequencing depth, rarefaction of the sorted-subset datasets indicated that sequencing was incomplete. Because the study included a small number of donors, the genetic and exposure-history diversity represented was limited. Sampling was restricted to blood, and TCR repertoires in tissues likely differ from the TCR repertoires found in blood. Compared with non-shared clonotypes, clonotypes shared by all four sorted-subset donors had higher generation probabilities. Approximately 4.8% of naive CD4, 3.5% of naive CD8, roughly 2.5% of memory CD4, and 0.4% of memory CD8 clonotypes were shared across several donors. Naive subsets generally had larger estimated clonotype richness than memory subsets did. Pairwise subsampling led to the expectation that sequencing depth would affect the degree of clonotype sharing among donors.

Using the deep immunoSEQ assay, multiplex PCR amplified TCR CDR3 regions from genomic DNA. Genomic DNA extracted from each cell subset was distributed evenly over all wells of several immunoSEQ 96-well plates, and each plate served as one replicate. For sorted subsets, each replicate PCR was loaded with roughly 190 ng genomic DNA, equivalent to some 27,000 T cell genomes. Purified libraries were measured with a Qubit 3.0 fluorometer, size-checked on a Bioanalyzer 2100, and measured again with the KAPA Library Quantification kit. A separate single-read 150-cycle Illumina NextSeq 550 flow cell was used to sequence each immunoSEQ 96-well plate. Concerning the study's data processing: Because only junctional sequences without quality scores were contained in the immunoSEQ output, filtering matching that applied to full-length reads could not be performed. Sequences were annotated with PyIR, a Python wrapper for IgBLAST v1.9, and V/J genes and CDR3 were assigned using IMGT germline references. Any read was removed if the V/J assignment was weak (E-value above 1e-6), the CDR3 was missing, or the read contained stop codons, out-of-frame junctions, or ambiguous translated residues. A V3J clonotype was defined by an identical inferred V gene, J gene, and CDR3 amino acid sequence. To compute the percentage overlap between repertoires, the number of shared unique clonotypes was divided by the size of the smaller repertoire. Repertoire richness was assessed with RTK rarefaction, the Chao1 estimator, and Recon v2.1 estimates of unobserved clonotypes. OLGA was used to compute generation probabilities for all TCRbeta clonotypes that the gDNA method yielded from a few donors. Sourced from immuneACCESS, this table was stored by TCRdb with only in-frame sequences that have V and J called. A share of the clones is absent; for the studies checked, an unresolved V gene accounts for under half, and the remainder has no known explanation. V and J calls and clone size are given by that table; D and trimming were obtained from the DNA. The sample table records about 1,900,000 clones; about 94% of these occur just once. The top ten hold around 1.2% of the sample.

This sequence uses TRBV2 and TRBJ2-2; the D gene assignment is ambiguous. The TCR comes from a man aged 18 to 29 in good health. Sequenced material: naive CD8+ T cells sorted from blood. Explained via the paper, the cell subset or site label denotes: CD45RA+CCR7+. The CDR3 region: CASSGENTGELFF. The DNA reads TGTGCCAGCAGTGGTGAGAACACCGGGGAGCTGTTTTTT.